The source of this TCR beta chain is a study of blood T cell repertoires in COVID-19 (dated by TCRdb to the early 2020s). Turning to the overall study: The collaborator samples originated in the United States, Italy and Spain and spanned the acute and convalescent phases of COVID-19. The samples were drawn from the first 160 participants of the ongoing ImmuneRACE study and from 1,254 subjects provided by 6 global collaborators. Deeply sampled blood TCRbeta repertoires from subjects exposed to, actively infected with, or recovered from COVID-19 were included in the dataset. The repertoires were made available in a free public database intended to serve as a resource for research on the immune response to SARS-CoV-2. Where available, HLA class I and class II types were taken from metadata supplied by the sample provider and were not determined by assay-based typing. The sample metadata nearly always contained a de-identified subject ID, COVID-19 status, age in years and sex. The material from the prospective study consisted of cDNA or gDNA derived from T cells, B-cell-depleted T cells, or PBMCs. Overall study results and their limits: Clinical and demographic metadata were provided uncurated, with the amount varying by source and participant.

TCRbeta CDR3 regions were amplified from genomic DNA using the immunoSEQ Assay, a bias-controlled multiplex PCR. The authors' analysis ran thus. The number of nucleated cells in each sample was estimated by amplification of reference gene primers within the assay. Sequence reads were collapsed and filtered to measure the absolute abundance of every unique TCRbeta CDR3 rearrangement. For each sample, productive Simpson clonality was calculated by taking the square root of Simpson's diversity index across productive rearrangements. Not all clones reach the TCRdb copy of this immuneACCESS table, which keeps in-frame sequences only. Checked studies attribute under half of the gap to unresolved V genes and leave the rest unexplained. From that table come the V and J calls and clone size; the DNA was used to work out D and trimming. For this sample there are around 250,000 clones; roughly 79% appear just once. The top ten clones comprise under 2% of the sample.

Of note for this clone: Its antigen remains unidentified. No much larger clonotype is one base removed from it; base qualities were not supplied.

According to the germline V gene, CDR1 reads MDHEN and CDR2 reads SYDVKM. Compared with germline, V lacks 8 bases and J lacks 4 bases; bases without a gene match: 6. From the cysteine through the phenylalanine, the CDR3 covers 14 amino acids. This entry keeps only the CDR3 DNA: 42 bases, framed from base 1. Whole blood was collected in K2EDTA tubes by collaborating institutions according to the institutions' own protocols. For TCRbeta analysis, collaborators shipped samples in one of three forms: frozen whole blood, isolated PBMCs, or DNA extracted from either of those sample types. This chain joins TRBV28 to TRBJ2-1; 9 of the junction bases match TRBD2. The receptor was isolated from a woman older than 75 with acute or convalescent COVID-19. Material: peripheral blood. The CDR3 here reads CASHVAGVYNEQFF. The bases are TGTGCCAGCCACGTAGCGGGGGTATACAATGAGCAGTTCTTC. The entire variable domain, with the stretches around the CDR3 drawn from the reference TRBV28 and TRBJ2-1 proteins, is DVKVTQSSRYLVKRTGEKVFLECVQDMDHENMFWYRQDPGLGLRLIYFSYDVKMKEKGDIPEGYSVSREKKERFSLILESASTNQTSMYLCASHVAGVYNEQFFGPGTRLTVL.